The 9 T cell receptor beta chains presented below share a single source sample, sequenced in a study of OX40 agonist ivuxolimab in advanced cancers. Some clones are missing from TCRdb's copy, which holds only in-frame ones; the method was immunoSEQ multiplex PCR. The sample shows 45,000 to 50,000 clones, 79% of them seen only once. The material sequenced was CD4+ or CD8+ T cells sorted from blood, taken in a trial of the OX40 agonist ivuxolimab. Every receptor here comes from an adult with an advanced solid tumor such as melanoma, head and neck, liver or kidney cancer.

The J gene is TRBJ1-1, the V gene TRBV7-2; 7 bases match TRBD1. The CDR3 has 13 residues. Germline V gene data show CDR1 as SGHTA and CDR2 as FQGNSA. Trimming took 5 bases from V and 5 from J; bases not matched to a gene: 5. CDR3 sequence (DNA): TGTGCCAGCAGCCGGGGACAGTCAACTGAAGCTTTCTTT. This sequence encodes CASSRGQSTEAFF.

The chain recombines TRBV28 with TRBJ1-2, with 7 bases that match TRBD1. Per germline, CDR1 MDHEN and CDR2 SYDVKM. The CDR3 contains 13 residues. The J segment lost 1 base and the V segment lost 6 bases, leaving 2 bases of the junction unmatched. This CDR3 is CASRRQGNYGYTF. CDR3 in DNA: TGTGCCAGCAGGAGACAGGGTAACTATGGCTACACCTTC.

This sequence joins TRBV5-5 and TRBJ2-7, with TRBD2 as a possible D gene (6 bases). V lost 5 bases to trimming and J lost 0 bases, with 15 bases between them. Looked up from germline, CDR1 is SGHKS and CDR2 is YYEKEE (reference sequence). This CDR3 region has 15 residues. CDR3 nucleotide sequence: TGTGCCAGCAGATTAAGACTAGGGAACTCCTACGAGCAGTACTTC. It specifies CASRLRLGNSYEQYF.

CDR3 DNA: TGTGCCAGCAGTGAGTCGGATCGTTATGGCTACACCTTC. Translation: CASSESDRYGYTF. This sequence joins TRBV2 and TRBJ1-2; no clear D. Trimming pared 3 bases from V and 5 bases from J, leaving 10 bases between. CDR3 length: 13 residues. Per germline, CDR1 SNHLY and CDR2 FYNNEI.

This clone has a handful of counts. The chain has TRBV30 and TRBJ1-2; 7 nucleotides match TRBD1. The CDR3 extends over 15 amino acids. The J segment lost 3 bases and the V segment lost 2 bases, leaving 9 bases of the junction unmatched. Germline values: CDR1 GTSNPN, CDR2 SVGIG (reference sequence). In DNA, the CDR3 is TGTGCCTGGAGTTACCGGGACAGAAGTCACTATGGCTACACCTTC. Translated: CAWSYRDRSHYGYTF. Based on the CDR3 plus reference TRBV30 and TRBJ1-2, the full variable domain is SQTIHQWPATLVQPVGSPLSLECTVEGTSNPNLYWYRQAAGRGLQLLFYSVGIGQISSEVPQNLSASRPQDRQFILSSKKLLLSDSGFYLCAWSYRDRSHYGYTFGSGTRLTVV.

The CDR3 DNA follows: TGTGCCAGCAGTTACTCGGTCCTCGCTAGGGGGAATGGCTACACCTTC. Its translation is CASSYSVLARGNGYTF. The V call is TRBV6-5, the J call TRBJ1-2, with D perhaps matching TRBD1 (6 bases). Germline lookup yields CDR1 MNHEY and CDR2 SVGAGI. V lost 0 bases, J lost 6 bases, and 17 bases lay in between. There are 16 residues in the CDR3.

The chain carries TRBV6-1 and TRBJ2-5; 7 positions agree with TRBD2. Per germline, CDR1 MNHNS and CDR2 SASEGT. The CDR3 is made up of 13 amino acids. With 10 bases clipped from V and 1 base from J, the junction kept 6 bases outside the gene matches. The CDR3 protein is CATDRLAQETQYF. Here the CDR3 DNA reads TGTGCCACCGACCGACTAGCCCAAGAGACCCAGTACTTC.

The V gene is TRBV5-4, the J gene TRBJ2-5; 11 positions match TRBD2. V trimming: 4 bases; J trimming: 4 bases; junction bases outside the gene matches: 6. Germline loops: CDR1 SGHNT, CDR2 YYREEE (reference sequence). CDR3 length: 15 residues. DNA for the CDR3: TGTGCCAGCAGCCTTCGACTAGCGGGGTTAGAGACCCAGTACTTC. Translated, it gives CASSLRLAGLETQYF.

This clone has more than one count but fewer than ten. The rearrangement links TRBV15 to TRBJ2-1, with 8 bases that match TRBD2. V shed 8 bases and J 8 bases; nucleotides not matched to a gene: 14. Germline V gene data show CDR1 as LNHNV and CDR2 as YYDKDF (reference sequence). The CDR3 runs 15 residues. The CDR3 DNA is TGTGCCACCGGAGGTGGGGCGGGAGGAGTCGATGAGCAGTTCTTC. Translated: CATGGGAGGVDEQFF.